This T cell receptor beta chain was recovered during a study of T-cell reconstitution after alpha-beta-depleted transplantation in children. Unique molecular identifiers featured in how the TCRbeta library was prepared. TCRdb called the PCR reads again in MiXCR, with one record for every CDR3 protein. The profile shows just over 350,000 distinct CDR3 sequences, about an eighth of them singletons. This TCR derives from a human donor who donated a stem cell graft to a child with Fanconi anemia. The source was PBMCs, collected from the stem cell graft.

The CDR3 loop is CASSLGLFEQYF. In DNA, the CDR3 is TGTGCCAGCAGCCTCGGACTATTCGAGCAGTACTTC. V usage is TRBV11-2 and J usage is TRBJ2-7; TRBD2 might be the D (6 bases). The CDR3 contains 12 residues. CDR1 and CDR2 (germline): SGHAT, FQNNGV. The V end lost 5 bases, the J end lost 6 bases, and 11 bases lay between the germline ends.